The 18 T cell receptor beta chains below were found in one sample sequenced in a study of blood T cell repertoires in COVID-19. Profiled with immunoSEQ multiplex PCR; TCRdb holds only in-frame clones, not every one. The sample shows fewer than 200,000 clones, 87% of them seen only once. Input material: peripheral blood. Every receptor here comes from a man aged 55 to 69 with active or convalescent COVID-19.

The CDR3: CARSSTGGMLNTEAFF. CDR3 DNA: TGTGCCAGAAGCTCCACCGGGGGGATGTTGAACACTGAAGCTTTCTTT. V is TRBV5-3 and J is TRBJ1-1, with a possible D match to TRBD1 (5 bases). TRBV5-3 is classed as an ORF, of uncertain function. V lost 3 bases and J 0 bases, leaving 15 bases between the germline ends. There are 16 residues in the CDR3.

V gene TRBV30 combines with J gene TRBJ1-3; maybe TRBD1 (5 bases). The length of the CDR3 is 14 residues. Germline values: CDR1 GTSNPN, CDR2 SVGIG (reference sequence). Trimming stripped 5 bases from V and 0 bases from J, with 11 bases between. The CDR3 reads CAWSGLISGNTIYF. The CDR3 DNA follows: TGTGCCTGGTCGGGACTGATCTCTGGAAACACCATATATTTT.

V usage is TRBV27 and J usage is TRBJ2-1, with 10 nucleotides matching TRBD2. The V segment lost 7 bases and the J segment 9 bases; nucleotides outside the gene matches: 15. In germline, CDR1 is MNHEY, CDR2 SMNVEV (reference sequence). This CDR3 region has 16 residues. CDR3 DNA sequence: TGTGCCAGCAACCTAGGGGTTCCAGCGGGGGGGACTGAGCAGTTCTTC. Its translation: CASNLGVPAGGTEQFF.

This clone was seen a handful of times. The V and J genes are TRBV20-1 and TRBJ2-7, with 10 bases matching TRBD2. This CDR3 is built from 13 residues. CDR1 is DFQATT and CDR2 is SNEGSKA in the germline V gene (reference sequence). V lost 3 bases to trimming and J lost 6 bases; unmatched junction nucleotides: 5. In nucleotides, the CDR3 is TGCAGTGCTAGTAAGCGGGGGGGCCTCGAGCAGTACTTC. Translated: CSASKRGGLEQYF.

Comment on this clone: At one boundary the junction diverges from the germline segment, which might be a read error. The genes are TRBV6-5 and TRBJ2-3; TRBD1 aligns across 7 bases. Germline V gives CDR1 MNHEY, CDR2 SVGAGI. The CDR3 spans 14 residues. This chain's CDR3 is CASSYSGGTDTQYF. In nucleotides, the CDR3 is TGTGCCAGCAGTTACTCAGGGGGCACGGATACGCAGTATTTT.

CDR3 sequence: CASSGASTDTQYF. The CDR3 DNA reads TGCGCCAGCAGCGGGGCTTCCACAGATACGCAGTATTTT. This chain uses TRBV5-1 with TRBJ2-3; maybe TRBD1 (5 bases). The V gene lost 4 bases and the J gene lost 2 bases, with 8 bases spanning the gap. The germline CDR1 and CDR2 sequences are SGHRS and YFSETQ. The CDR3 loop spans 13 amino acids.

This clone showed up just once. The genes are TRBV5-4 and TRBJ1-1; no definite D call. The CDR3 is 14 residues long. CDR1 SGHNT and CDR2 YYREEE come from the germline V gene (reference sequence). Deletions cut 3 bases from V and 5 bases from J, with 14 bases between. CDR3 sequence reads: CASSSPEGRTEAFF. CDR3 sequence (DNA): TGTGCCAGCAGCTCTCCTGAGGGAAGAACTGAAGCTTTCTTT.

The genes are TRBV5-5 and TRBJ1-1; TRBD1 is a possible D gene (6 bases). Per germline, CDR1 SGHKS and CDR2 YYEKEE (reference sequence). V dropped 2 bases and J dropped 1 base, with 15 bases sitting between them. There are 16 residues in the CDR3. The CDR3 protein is CASSLLVPRGNTEAFF. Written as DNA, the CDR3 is TGTGCCAGCAGCTTACTAGTACCCAGGGGGAACACTGAAGCTTTCTTT.

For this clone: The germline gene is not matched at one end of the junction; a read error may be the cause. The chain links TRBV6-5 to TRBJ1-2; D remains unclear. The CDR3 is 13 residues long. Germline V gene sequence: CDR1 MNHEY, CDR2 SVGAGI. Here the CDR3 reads CASSQDGDYGHTF. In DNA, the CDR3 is TGTGCCAGCAGTCAGGACGGAGACTATGGCCACACCTTC.

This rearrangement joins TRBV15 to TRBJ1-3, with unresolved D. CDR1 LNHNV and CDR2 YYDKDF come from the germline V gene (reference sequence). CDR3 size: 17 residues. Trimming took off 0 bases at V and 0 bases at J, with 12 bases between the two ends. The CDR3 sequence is CATSRDNQVDSGNTIYF. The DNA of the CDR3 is TGTGCCACCAGCAGAGATAACCAGGTTGACTCTGGAAACACCATATATTTT.

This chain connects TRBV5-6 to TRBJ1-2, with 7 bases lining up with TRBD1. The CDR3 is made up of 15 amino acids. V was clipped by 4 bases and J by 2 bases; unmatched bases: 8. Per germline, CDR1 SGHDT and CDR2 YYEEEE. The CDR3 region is CASSLTGQLNYGYTF. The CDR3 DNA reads TGTGCCAGCAGCCTAACGGGACAGTTAAACTATGGCTACACCTTC.

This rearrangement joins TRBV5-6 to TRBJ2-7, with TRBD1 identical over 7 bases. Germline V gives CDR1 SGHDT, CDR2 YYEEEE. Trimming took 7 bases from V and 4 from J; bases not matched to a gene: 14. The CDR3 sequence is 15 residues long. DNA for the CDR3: TGTGCCAGCGGCCCATCGACAGGGTTCAGGTACGAGCAGTACTTC. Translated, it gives CASGPSTGFRYEQYF. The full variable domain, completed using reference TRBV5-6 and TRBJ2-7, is DAGVTQSPTHLIKTRGQQVTLRCSPKSGHDTVSWYQQALGQGPQFIFQYYEEEERQRGNFPDRFSGHQFPNYSSELNVNALLLGDSALYLCASGPSTGFRYEQYFGPGTRLTVT.

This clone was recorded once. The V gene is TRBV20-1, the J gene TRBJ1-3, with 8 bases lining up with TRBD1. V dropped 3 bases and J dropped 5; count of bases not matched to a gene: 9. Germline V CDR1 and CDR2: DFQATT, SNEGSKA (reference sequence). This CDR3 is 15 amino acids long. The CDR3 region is CSASSTGGSRNTIYF. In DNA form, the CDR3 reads TGCAGTGCTAGTTCTACAGGGGGTTCAAGAAACACCATATATTTT.

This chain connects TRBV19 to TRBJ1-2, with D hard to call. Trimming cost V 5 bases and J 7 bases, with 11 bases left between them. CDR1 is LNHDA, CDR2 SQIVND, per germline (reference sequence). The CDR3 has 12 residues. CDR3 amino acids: CASSPSEGGYTF. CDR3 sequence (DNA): TGTGCCAGTAGTCCCTCTGAGGGTGGCTACACCTTC.

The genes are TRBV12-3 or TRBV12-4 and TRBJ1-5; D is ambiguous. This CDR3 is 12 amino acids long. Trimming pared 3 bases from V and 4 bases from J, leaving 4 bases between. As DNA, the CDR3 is TGTGCCAGCAGTTTCAGGAATCAGCCCCAGCATTTT. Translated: CASSFRNQPQHF.

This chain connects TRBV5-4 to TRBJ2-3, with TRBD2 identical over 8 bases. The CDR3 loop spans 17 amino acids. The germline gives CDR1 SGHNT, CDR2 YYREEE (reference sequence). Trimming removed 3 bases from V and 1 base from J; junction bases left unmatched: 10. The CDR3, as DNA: TGTGCCAGCAGCTCGGGGGCCGGGGGGGGCGGCACAGATACGCAGTATTTT. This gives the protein CASSSGAGGGGTDTQYF.

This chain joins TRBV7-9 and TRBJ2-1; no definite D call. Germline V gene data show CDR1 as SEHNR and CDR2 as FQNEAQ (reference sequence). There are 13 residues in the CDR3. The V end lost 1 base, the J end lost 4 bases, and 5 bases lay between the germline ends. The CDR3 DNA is TGTGCCAGCAGCTTAGAAGCGTACAATGAGCAGTTCTTC. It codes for CASSLEAYNEQFF.

The CDR3 here is CASSVHAGETQYF. CDR3 sequence (DNA): TGTGCCAGCAGCGTTCATGCCGGGGAGACCCAGTACTTC. The rearrangement uses TRBV9 and TRBJ2-5; D not certain. This CDR3 is 13 amino acids long. Germline V CDR1 and CDR2: SGDLS, YYNGEE. Trimming took off 2 bases at V and 5 bases at J, with 10 bases between the two ends.